These 13 T cell receptor beta chains came from one sample sequenced in a study of shared clonotypes between healthy human individuals. Positive CCR7 selection of CD45RO-negative cells yielded the naive CD8 cells, and terminally differentiated effector memory CD45RA+ cells were excluded. Assay: immunoSEQ multiplex PCR; the TCRdb copy retains only in-frame clones and omits some. The table lists under 1 million clones, almost 95% of them singletons, with less than 25% in the top ten. Sequenced input: naive CD8+ T cells sorted from blood. The receptors derive from a man aged 25-45 years in good health.

The rearrangement uses TRBV7-8 and TRBJ1-4, with TRBD1 matching over 7 bases. Losses at the gene ends were 3 bases for V and 5 bases for J; bases not matched to a gene: 12. The germline CDR1 and CDR2 sequences are SGHVS and FQNEAQ. The length of the CDR3 is 17 residues. The CDR3 nucleotides read TGTGCCAGCAGCTTTCCCCCGACAGGGTCGGCGAATGAAAAACTGTTTTTT. The encoded protein is CASSFPPTGSANEKLFF.

The chain joins TRBV15 to TRBJ2-7; 11 nucleotides line up with TRBD1. With 3 bases clipped from V and 3 bases from J, the junction kept 4 bases outside the gene matches. CDR3 size: 15 residues. Germline V gene sequence: CDR1 LNHNV, CDR2 YYDKDF (reference sequence). CDR3 in amino acids: CATSSGQGAFYEQYF. The CDR3 DNA reads TGTGCCACCAGCAGCGGACAGGGGGCCTTCTACGAGCAGTACTTC. Full variable domain (rest looked up from reference TRBV15 and TRBJ2-7): DAMVIQNPRYQVTQFGKPVTLSCSQTLNHNVMYWYQQKSSQAPKLLFHYYDKDFNNEADTPDNFQSRRPNTSFCFLDIRSPGLGDTAMYLCATSSGQGAFYEQYFGPGTRLTVT.

The chain links TRBV7-2 to TRBJ2-7; no reliable D call. V gave up 2 bases and J gave up 2 bases, with 7 bases separating them. The germline V gene encodes CDR1 SGHTA and CDR2 FQGNSA. The CDR3 has 13 residues. The CDR3 sequence: CASSLHSTYEQYF. The CDR3 region has the DNA TGTGCCAGCAGCTTACACAGCACCTACGAGCAGTACTTC.

This chain uses TRBV4-3 with TRBJ2-1; 10 bases fit TRBD2. Germline trimming cut 2 bases from V and 6 bases from J; bases unmatched to any gene: 10. The CDR3 has 17 amino acids. Germline V gene lookup returns CDR1 LGHNA and CDR2 YSLEER. CDR3 sequence: CASSQFQIAGGGNEQFF. The CDR3 coding sequence is TGCGCCAGCAGCCAATTTCAAATAGCGGGGGGCGGCAATGAGCAGTTCTTC.

This clone was seen only a few times. The V call is TRBV27, the J call TRBJ2-7; D is possibly TRBD2 (5 bases). In germline, CDR1 is MNHEY, CDR2 SMNVEV (reference sequence). This CDR3 has 11 residues. V was clipped by 8 bases and J by 3 bases, with 8 bases between them. CDR3 coding DNA: TGTGCCAGCGGGAGAGGCTACGAGCAGTACTTC. Protein: CASGRGYEQYF.

The chain is built from TRBV18 and TRBJ2-1; a possible D gene is TRBD1 (6 bases). The CDR3 runs to 17 residues. CDR1 is KGHSH, CDR2 LQKENI, per germline. V was trimmed by 0 bases and J by 8 bases, leaving 20 bases between them. The CDR3 coding sequence is TGTGCCAGCTCACCACCCCCCCACAGGGAAAGTTTCCATGAGCAGTTCTTC. It codes for CASSPPPHRESFHEQFF.

This rearrangement joins TRBV6-1 to TRBJ2-7; maybe TRBD1 (6 bases). The CDR3 length is 14 residues. V was shortened by 2 bases and J by 1 base, with 9 bases between the two germline ends. Germline CDR1 and CDR2: MNHNS and SASEGT. The CDR3 sequence: CASSESRGSYEQYF. The CDR3 DNA reads as TGTGCCAGCAGTGAATCCAGGGGATCCTACGAGCAGTACTTC.

The rearrangement joins TRBV5-1 to TRBJ2-7, with 8 bases fitting TRBD2. The V gene end was trimmed by 3 bases and the J gene end by 4 bases; junction bases not matched to a gene: 12. Germline V gene lookup returns CDR1 SGHRS and CDR2 YFSETQ. CDR3 size: 16 residues. DNA of the CDR3: TGCGCCAGCAGCTCAACCCCCGGGACTAGAGATTACGAGCAGTACTTC. Protein: CASSSTPGTRDYEQYF.

The chain joins TRBV27 to TRBJ1-5, with D hard to call. Germline V gene data show CDR1 as MNHEY and CDR2 as SMNVEV (reference sequence). V shed 6 bases and J shed 2 bases, with 11 bases lying between them. This CDR3 contains 14 residues. CDR3 bases: TGTGCCAGCAGACCGGTTGGTGGCAATCAGCCCCAGCATTTT. This gives the protein CASRPVGGNQPQHF.

The rearrangement links TRBV6-1 to TRBJ1-3; 7 bases are a match to TRBD1. CDR1 is MNHNS and CDR2 is SASEGT in the germline V gene. CDR3 length: 14 residues. Trimming at V came to 9 bases and at J to 0 bases, leaving 5 bases not matched to a gene. Written as DNA, the CDR3 is TGTGCCAGTTCGACAGGGAACTCTGGAAACACCATATATTTT. It yields the protein CASSTGNSGNTIYF.

The V call is TRBV4-1, the J call TRBJ2-1, with D perhaps matching TRBD2 (5 bases). The CDR3 has 15 residues. Germline V gene lookup returns CDR1 MGHRA and CDR2 YSYEKL. Trimming took off 0 bases at V and 5 bases at J, with 11 bases between the two ends. The CDR3 nucleotides read TGCGCCAGCAGCCAAGATCTAGCCAGAAACAATGAGCAGTTCTTC. It encodes CASSQDLARNNEQFF.

The chain employs TRBV18 and TRBJ1-1; 8 bases match TRBD1. The CDR3 extends over 17 amino acids. V lost 3 bases to trimming and J lost 0 bases; unmatched junction nucleotides: 9. Germline lookup yields CDR1 KGHSH and CDR2 LQKENI. CDR3 region: CASSPTGEFFMNTEAFF. CDR3 DNA: TGTGCCAGCTCACCGACAGGGGAATTTTTTATGAACACTGAAGCTTTCTTT. Drawing the rest from reference TRBV18 and TRBJ1-1, the complete variable domain is NAGVMQNPRHLVRRRGQEARLRCSPMKGHSHVYWYRQLPEEGLKFMVYLQKENIIDESGMPKERFSAEFPKEGPSILRIQQVVRGDSAAYFCASSPTGEFFMNTEAFFGQGTRLTVV.

The rearrangement links TRBV7-2 to TRBJ2-1; D is unresolved. V was shortened by 9 bases and J by 3 bases, with 12 bases between the two germline ends. Germline CDR1 SGHTA, CDR2 FQGNSA. The CDR3 has 13 residues. CDR3 DNA: TGTGCCAGTTCGGACCCGAACTACAATGAGCAGTTCTTC. Its protein product is CASSDPNYNEQFF. Looking up the rest from reference TRBV7-2 and TRBJ2-1 gives the full variable domain: GAGVSQSPSNKVTEKGKDVELRCDPISGHTALYWYRQSLGQGLEFLIYFQGNSAPDKSGLPSDRFSAERTGGSVSTLTIQRTQQEDSAVYLCASSDPNYNEQFFGPGTRLTVL.